This T cell receptor (beta chain) was found in a study of cytomegalovirus exposure and HLA in healthy donors. Notes on this clone: Its cognate antigen is unknown.

Regarding the study as a whole: TCR association rates varied by HLA locus in a later analysis, with DRB1 highest and HLA-C lowest. Immune exposure was documented only through CMV serostatus. Presence/absence analyses supposed approximately even sequencing depth among donors. Sequencing had likely introduced a cluster of highly shared sequence variants as an artifact.

The PCR used 60 Vbeta and 13 Jbeta primers. Generated by immunoSEQ multiplex PCR, the TCRdb table keeps only in-frame clones and is missing some. This table holds 110,000 to 150,000 clones, approximately 80% found once. What was sequenced was PBMCs. This sequence originates from a woman aged 40 to 55 in good health and CMV-seropositive.

The CDR3, as DNA: TGTGCCAGCAGGGGACAGATGAACACCGGGGAGCTGTTTTTT. Translation: CASRGQMNTGELFF. This chain links TRBV28 with TRBJ2-2; 7 bases fit TRBD1. The CDR3 is 14 amino acids. CDR1 MDHEN and CDR2 SYDVKM come from the germline V gene. J was trimmed by 1 base and V by 6 bases; bases with no gene match: 2. The whole variable domain, filled in from reference TRBV28 and TRBJ2-2, reads DVKVTQSSRYLVKRTGEKVFLECVQDMDHENMFWYRQDPGLGLRLIYFSYDVKMKEKGDIPEGYSVSREKKERFSLILESASTNQTSMYLCASRGQMNTGELFFGEGSRLTVL.